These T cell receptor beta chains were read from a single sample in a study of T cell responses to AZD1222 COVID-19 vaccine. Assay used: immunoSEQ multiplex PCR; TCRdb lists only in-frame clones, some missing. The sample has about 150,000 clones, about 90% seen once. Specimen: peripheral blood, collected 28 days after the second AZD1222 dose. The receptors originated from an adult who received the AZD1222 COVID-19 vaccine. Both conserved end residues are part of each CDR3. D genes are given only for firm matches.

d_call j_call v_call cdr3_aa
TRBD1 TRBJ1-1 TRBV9 CASSYTGENTEAFF
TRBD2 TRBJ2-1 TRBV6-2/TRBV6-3 CASSFETLAGGGNEQFF
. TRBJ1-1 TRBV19 CASSIKALNTEAFF
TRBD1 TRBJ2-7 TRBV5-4 CASSLVSGIVDRSYEQYF
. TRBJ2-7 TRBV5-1 CASSLASYYEQYF
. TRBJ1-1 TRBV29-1 CSGRRSGITEAFF
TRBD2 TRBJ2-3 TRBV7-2 CASSRQPTSGSRDTQYF
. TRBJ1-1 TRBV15 CATSRPSVGTEAFF
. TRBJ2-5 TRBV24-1 CATSDPPDGRLSPETQYF
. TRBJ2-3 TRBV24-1 CATSDPPAESTDTQYF
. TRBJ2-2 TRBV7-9 CASRRDLTGELFF
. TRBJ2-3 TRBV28 CASSTLAGPRDTQYF
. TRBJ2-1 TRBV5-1 CASSLVGRNEQFF
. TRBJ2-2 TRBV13 CASSFRGGVPGELFF
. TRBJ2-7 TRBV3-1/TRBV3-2 CARLPLPPLEQYF
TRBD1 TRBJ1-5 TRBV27 CASSLRDRFDQPQHF
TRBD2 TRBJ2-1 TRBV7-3 CASSLKLAGAYNEQFF
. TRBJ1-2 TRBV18 CASSPTRNQLGGYTF
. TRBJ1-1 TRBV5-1 CASKSGAVDTEAFF
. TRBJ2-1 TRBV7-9 CASSLARPADNEQFF
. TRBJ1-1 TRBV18 CASSPRGPGGDTEAFF
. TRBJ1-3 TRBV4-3 CASSQEKGRYTIYF
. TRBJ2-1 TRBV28 CASGTTYNEQFF
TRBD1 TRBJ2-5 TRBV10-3 CAIGGDRGETQYF
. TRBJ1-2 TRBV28 CASSRRYGYTF
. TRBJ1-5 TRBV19 CASSIGRAWDSNQPQHF
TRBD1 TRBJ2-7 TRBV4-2 CASSPEGRDSGRGAGEQYF
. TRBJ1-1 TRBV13 CASSLTREARTEAFF
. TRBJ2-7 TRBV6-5 CASSSTGSSYEQYF
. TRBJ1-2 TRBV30 CAWSVRRAYGYTF
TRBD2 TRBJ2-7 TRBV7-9 CASSPGLAGAFYEQYF
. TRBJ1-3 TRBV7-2 CASSFQTGSGNTIYF
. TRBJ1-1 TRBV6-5 CASTYSPVTEAFF
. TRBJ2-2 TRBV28 CASSPGPRGSRRSGELFF
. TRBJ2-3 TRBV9 CASSPWAAKNWDTQYF
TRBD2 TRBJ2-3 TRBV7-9 CASSSSGSQIDTQYF
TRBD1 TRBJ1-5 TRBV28 CASNIQGRGNQPQHF
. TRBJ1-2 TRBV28 CASRVQGGGYTF